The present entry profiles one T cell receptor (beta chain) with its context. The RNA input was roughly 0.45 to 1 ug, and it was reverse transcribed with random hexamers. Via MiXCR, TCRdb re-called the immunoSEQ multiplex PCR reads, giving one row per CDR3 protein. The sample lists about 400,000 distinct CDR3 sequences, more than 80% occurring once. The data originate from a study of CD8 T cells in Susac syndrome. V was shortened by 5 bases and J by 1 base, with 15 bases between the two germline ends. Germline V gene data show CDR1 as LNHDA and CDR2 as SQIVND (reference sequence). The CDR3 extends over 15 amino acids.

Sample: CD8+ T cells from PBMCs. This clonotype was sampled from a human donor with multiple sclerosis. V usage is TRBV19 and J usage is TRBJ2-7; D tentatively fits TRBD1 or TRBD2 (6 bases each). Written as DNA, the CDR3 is TGTGCCAGTAGTTTGCCGGGGGCGAAGTCCTACGAGCAGTACTTC. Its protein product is CASSLPGAKSYEQYF.